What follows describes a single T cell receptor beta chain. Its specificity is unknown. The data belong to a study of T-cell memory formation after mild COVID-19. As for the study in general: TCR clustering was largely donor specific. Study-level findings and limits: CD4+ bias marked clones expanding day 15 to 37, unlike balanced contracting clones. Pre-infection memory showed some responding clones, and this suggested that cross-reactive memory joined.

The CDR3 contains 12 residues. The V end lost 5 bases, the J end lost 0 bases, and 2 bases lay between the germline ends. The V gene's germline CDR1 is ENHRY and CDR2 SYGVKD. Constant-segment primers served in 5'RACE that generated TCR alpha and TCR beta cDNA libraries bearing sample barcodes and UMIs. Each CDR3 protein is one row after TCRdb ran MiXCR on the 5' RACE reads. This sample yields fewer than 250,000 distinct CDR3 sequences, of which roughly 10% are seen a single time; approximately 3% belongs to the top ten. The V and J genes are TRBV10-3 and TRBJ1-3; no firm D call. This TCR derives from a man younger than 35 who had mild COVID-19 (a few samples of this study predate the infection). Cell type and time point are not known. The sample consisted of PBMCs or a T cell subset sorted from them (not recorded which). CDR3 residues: CAISPSGNTIYF. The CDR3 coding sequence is TGTGCCATCAGTCCCTCTGGAAACACCATATATTTT.